This passage covers 10 T cell receptor beta chains from one sample sequenced in a study of T cell changes during pregnancy in multiple sclerosis. The data were produced by immunoSEQ multiplex PCR, yet TCRdb's version contains in-frame clones alone and is incomplete. Of 50,000 to 80,000 clones listed, roughly 89% are singletons. Sequencing used peripheral blood, obtained in the second trimester of pregnancy. The receptors were gathered from a female donor with multiple sclerosis, enrolled in a pregnancy study.

The rearrangement joins TRBV7-8 to TRBJ2-3; D is undetermined. V lost 1 base, J lost 7 bases, and 21 bases lay in between. This CDR3 comprises 17 residues. Germline CDR1 reads SGHVS; CDR2 reads FQNEAQ. The CDR3 here is CASSLVRSRGRTHTQYF. Here the CDR3 DNA reads TGTGCCAGCAGCTTAGTTCGGTCGCGCGGTCGCACTCATACGCAGTATTTT. Using reference TRBV7-8 and TRBJ2-3 for the parts outside the CDR3, the full variable domain is GAGVSQSPRYKVAKRGQDVALRCDPISGHVSLFWYQQALGQGPEFLTYFQNEAQLDKSGLPSDRFFAERPEGSVSTLKIQRTQQEDSAVYLCASSLVRSRGRTHTQYFGPGTRLTVL.

V is TRBV6-4 and J is TRBJ1-2; the match to TRBD1 covers 7 bases. Germline-derived CDR1 and CDR2 are MRHNA and SNTAGT. V lost 3 bases, J lost 5 bases, and 6 bases stayed unmatched. The CDR3 consists of 14 residues. The CDR3 DNA is TGTGCCAGCAGTGAGATAGGGACAGCGTATGGCTACACCTTC. It specifies CASSEIGTAYGYTF.

The chain has TRBV11-2 and TRBJ2-5; TRBD1 aligns across 8 bases. The germline gives CDR1 SGHAT, CDR2 FQNNGV. V lost 3 bases, J lost 5 bases, and 20 bases stayed unmatched. This CDR3 is built from 19 residues. CDR3 amino acids: CASSFKPGQGGVWYETQYF. The CDR3 coding sequence is TGTGCCAGCAGCTTCAAACCCGGACAGGGCGGTGTGTGGTACGAGACCCAGTACTTC.

The chain joins TRBV30 to TRBJ2-1, with a weak D call TRBD2 (6 bases). V was shortened by 2 bases and J by 8 bases, with 13 bases between the two germline ends. CDR3 size: 13 residues. Germline CDR1 and CDR2: GTSNPN and SVGIG (reference sequence). The DNA of the CDR3 is TGTGCCTGGAGTCGGCTAGCGTTCGATGAGCAGTTCTTC. Its translation: CAWSRLAFDEQFF.

This chain connects TRBV9 to TRBJ2-1; TRBD2 matches at 11 bases. Germline assignment: CDR1 SGDLS and CDR2 YYNGEE. The V gene end was trimmed by 0 bases and the J gene end by 9 bases; junction bases not matched to a gene: 5. The CDR3 sequence is 15 residues long. The CDR3 is CASSVELAGVFEQFF. The CDR3 nucleotides read TGTGCCAGCAGCGTAGAACTAGCGGGAGTCTTTGAGCAGTTCTTC. Drawing the rest from reference TRBV9 and TRBJ2-1, the complete variable domain is DSGVTQTPKHLITATGQRVTLRCSPRSGDLSVYWYQQSLDQGLQFLIQYYNGEERAKGNILERFSAQQFPDLHSELNLSSLELGDSALYFCASSVELAGVFEQFFGPGTRLTVL.

The chain has TRBV10-3 and TRBJ2-2; 8 bases fit TRBD2. CDR3 length: 12 residues. CDR1 and CDR2 (germline): ENHRY, SYGVKD. With V trimmed by 8 bases and J by 6 bases, 2 bases remained unmatched. The CDR3 DNA reads as TGTGCCATCCCGACTAGCGCCGGGGAGCTGTTTTTT. It yields the protein CAIPTSAGELFF.

V usage is TRBV13 and J usage is TRBJ2-7; 10 bases are shared with TRBD2. The CDR3 length is 15 residues. The V and J ends lost 5 bases and 2 bases, in that order; junction bases with no gene match: 6. The germline CDR1 and CDR2 sequences are PRHDT and FYEKMQ (reference sequence). In DNA form, the CDR3 reads TGTGCCAGCAGCGGACGGACTAGCGGCACCTACGAGCAGTACTTC. It codes for CASSGRTSGTYEQYF.

The V gene is TRBV18, the J gene TRBJ2-2, with unresolved D. With 0 bases removed from V and 4 bases from J, the gap between germline ends came to 6 bases. Germline V gives CDR1 KGHSH, CDR2 LQKENI. This CDR3 has 14 residues. CDR3 bases: TGTGCCAGCTCACCACCGAGGAGCACCGGGGAGCTGTTTTTT. Translated: CASSPPRSTGELFF.

The rearrangement uses TRBV18 and TRBJ2-3; 7 bases fit TRBD2. The CDR3 runs 16 residues. V was clipped by 3 bases and J by 2 bases; unmatched bases: 8. CDR1 KGHSH and CDR2 LQKENI come from the germline V gene. CDR3 loop: CASSPGPSGNTDTQYF. The CDR3 nucleotides are TGTGCCAGCTCACCGGGGCCCAGCGGGAACACAGATACGCAGTATTTT. Drawing the rest from reference TRBV18 and TRBJ2-3, the complete variable domain is NAGVMQNPRHLVRRRGQEARLRCSPMKGHSHVYWYRQLPEEGLKFMVYLQKENIIDESGMPKERFSAEFPKEGPSILRIQQVVRGDSAAYFCASSPGPSGNTDTQYFGPGTRLTVL.

The chain links TRBV28 to TRBJ2-3; tentatively, D is TRBD1 (6 bases). V gave up 1 base and J gave up 2 bases, with 10 bases separating them. The CDR3 contains 15 residues. The germline gives CDR1 MDHEN, CDR2 SYDVKM. CDR3 nucleotides: TGTGCCAGCAGTTTATTGGCAGGGGACACAGATACGCAGTATTTT. Protein: CASSLLAGDTDTQYF.